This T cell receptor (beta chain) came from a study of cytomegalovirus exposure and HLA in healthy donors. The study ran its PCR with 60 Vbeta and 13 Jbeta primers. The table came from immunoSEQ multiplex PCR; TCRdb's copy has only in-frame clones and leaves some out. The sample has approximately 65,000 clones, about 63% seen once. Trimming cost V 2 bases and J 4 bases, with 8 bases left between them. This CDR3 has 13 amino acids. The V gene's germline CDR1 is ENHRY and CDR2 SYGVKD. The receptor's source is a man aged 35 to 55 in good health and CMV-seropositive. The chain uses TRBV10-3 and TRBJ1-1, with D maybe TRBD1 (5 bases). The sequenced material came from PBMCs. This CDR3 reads CAISEQGGTEAFF. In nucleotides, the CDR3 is TGTGCCATCAGTGAGCAGGGTGGCACTGAAGCTTTCTTT.